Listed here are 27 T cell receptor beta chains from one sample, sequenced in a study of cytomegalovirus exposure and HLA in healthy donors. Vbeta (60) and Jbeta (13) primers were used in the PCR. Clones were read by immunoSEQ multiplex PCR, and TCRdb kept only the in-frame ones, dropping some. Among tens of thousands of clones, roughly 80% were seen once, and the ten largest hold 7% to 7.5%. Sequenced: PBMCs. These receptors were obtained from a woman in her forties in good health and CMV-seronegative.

CDR3 sequence reads: CASSLQGTSGVYEQYF. The CDR3, as DNA: TGCGCCAGCAGCTTACAAGGGACTAGCGGGGTGTACGAGCAGTACTTC. This chain connects TRBV5-1 to TRBJ2-7; 13 bases match TRBD2. The CDR3 sequence is 16 residues long. Losses at the gene ends were 2 bases for V and 4 bases for J; bases not matched to a gene: 6. Per the germline V gene, CDR1 is SGHRS and CDR2 is YFSETQ.

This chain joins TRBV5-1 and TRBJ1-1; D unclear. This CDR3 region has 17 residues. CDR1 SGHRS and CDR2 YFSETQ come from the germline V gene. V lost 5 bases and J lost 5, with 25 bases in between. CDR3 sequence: CASSTDGGVGFWTEAFF. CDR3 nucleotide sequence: TGCGCCAGCAGTACCGACGGCGGGGTGGGTTTTTGGACTGAAGCTTTCTTT.

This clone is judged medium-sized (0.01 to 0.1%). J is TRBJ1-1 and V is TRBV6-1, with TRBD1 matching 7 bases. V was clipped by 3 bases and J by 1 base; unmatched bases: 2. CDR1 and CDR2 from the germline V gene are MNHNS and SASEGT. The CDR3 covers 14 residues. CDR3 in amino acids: CASSDGQENTEAFF. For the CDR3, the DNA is TGTGCCAGCAGTGACGGACAGGAGAACACTGAAGCTTTCTTT.

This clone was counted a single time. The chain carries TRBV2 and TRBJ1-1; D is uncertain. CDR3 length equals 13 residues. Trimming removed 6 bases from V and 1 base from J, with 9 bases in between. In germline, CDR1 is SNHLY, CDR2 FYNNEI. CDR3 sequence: CASRTGENTEAFF. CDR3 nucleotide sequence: TGTGCCAGCAGAACTGGAGAGAACACTGAAGCTTTCTTT.

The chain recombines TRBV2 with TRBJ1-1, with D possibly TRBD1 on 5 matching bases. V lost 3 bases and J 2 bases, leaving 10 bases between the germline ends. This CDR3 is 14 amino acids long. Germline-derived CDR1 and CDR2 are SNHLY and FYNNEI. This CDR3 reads CASSDGGVNTEAFF. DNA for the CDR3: TGTGCCAGCAGTGACGGGGGGGTCAACACTGAAGCTTTCTTT.

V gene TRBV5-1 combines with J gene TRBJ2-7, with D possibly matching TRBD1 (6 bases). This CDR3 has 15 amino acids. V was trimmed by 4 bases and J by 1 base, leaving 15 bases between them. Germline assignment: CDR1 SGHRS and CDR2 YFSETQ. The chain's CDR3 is CASSTTPQGSYEQYF. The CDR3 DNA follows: TGCGCCAGCAGCACGACTCCACAGGGTTCCTACGAGCAGTACTTC.

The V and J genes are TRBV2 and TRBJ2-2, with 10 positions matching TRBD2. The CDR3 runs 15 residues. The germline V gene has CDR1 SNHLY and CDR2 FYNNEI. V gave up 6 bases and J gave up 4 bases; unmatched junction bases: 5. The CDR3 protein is CASRSGGAGTGELFF. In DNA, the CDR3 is TGTGCCAGCAGAAGCGGGGGGGCGGGCACCGGGGAGCTGTTTTTT.

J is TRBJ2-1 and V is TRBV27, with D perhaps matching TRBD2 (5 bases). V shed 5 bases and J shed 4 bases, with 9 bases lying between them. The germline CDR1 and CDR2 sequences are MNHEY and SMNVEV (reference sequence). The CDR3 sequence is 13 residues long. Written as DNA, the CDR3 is TGTGCCAGCAGTACCGGACTTTACAATGAGCAGTTCTTC. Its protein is CASSTGLYNEQFF.

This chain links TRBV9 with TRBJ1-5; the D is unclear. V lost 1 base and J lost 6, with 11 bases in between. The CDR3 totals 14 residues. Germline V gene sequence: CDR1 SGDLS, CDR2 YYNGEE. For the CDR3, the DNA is TGTGCCAGCAGCGTAAGTCCAGAACGTCAGCCCCAGCATTTT. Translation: CASSVSPERQPQHF.

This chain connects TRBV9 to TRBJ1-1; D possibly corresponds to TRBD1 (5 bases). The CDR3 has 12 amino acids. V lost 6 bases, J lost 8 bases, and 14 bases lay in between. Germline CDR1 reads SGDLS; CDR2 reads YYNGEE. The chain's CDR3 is CASTSQRGEAFF. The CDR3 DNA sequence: TGTGCCAGCACCTCACAGCGGGGGGAAGCTTTCTTT.

The CDR3 DNA follows: TGTGCCAGCAGTGAGCGGGGACAGGGTGCATGGTATGGCTACACCTTC. Protein product: CASSERGQGAWYGYTF. This chain connects TRBV6-1 to TRBJ1-2, with 9 bases that match TRBD1. J was trimmed by 5 bases and V by 3 bases; bases with no gene match: 10. The CDR3 covers 16 residues. Germline V CDR1 and CDR2: MNHNS, SASEGT.

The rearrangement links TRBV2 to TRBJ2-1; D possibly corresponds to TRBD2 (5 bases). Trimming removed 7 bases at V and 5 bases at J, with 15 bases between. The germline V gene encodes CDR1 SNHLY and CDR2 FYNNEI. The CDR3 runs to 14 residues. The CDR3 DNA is TGTGCCAGCACAGCAGACGGGAAAAACAATGAGCAGTTCTTC. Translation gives CASTADGKNNEQFF.

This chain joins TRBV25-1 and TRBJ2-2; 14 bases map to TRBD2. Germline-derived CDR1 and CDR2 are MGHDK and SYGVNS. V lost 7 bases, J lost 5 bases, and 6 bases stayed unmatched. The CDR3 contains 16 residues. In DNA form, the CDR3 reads TGTGCCAGCACCGGGACTAGCGGGAGAGGTACCGGGGAGCTGTTTTTT. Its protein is CASTGTSGRGTGELFF.

This chain's CDR3 is CASSQDVASGFYEQYF. The DNA of the CDR3 is TGCGCCAGCAGCCAAGATGTGGCTAGCGGGTTCTACGAGCAGTACTTC. The rearrangement uses TRBV4-3 and TRBJ2-7, with TRBD2 matching over 8 bases. CDR1 LGHNA and CDR2 YSLEER come from the germline V gene. V lost 0 bases and J lost 3; bases outside the gene matches: 7. The CDR3 is made up of 16 amino acids.

The CDR3 loop reads CASSQDIGTLYNEQFF. In DNA, the CDR3 is TGTGCCAGCAGCCAAGATATCGGGACACTTTACAATGAGCAGTTCTTC. V usage is TRBV4-2 and J usage is TRBJ2-1, with TRBD1 as a possible D gene (6 bases). Germline CDR1 LGHNA, CDR2 YNFKEQ. With 0 bases removed from V and 4 bases from J, the gap between germline ends came to 13 bases. The CDR3 totals 16 residues.

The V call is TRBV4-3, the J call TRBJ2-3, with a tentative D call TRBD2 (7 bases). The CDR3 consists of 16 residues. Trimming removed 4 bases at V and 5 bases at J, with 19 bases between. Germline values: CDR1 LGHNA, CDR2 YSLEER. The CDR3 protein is CASSPAGASGRDTQYF. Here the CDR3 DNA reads TGCGCCAGCAGCCCCGCAGGGGCTAGCGGAAGAGATACGCAGTATTTT.

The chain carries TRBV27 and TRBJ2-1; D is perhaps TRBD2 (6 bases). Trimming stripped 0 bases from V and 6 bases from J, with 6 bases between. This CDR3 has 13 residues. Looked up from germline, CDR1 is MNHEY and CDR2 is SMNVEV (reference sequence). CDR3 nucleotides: TGTGCCAGCAGTTTATCGACTAGCAATGAGCAGTTCTTC. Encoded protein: CASSLSTSNEQFF.

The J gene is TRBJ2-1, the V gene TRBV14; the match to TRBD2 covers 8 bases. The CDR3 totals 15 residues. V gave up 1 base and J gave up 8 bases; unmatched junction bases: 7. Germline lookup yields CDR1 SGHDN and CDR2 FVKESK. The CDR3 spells CASSQARTSLHEQFF. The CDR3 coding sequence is TGTGCCAGCAGCCAAGCGCGGACTAGCCTCCATGAGCAGTTCTTC.

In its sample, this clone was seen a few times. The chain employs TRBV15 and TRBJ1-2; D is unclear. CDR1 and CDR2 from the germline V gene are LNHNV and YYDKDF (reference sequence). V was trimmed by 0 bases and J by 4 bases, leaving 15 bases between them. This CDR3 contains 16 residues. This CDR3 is CATSREEGRPPYGYTF. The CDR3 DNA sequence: TGTGCCACCAGCAGAGAAGAGGGCAGACCACCCTATGGCTACACCTTC.

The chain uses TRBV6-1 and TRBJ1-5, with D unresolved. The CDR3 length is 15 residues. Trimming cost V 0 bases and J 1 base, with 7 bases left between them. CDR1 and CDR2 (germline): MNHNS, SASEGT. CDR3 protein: CASSEAATSNQPQHF. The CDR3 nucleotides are TGTGCCAGCAGTGAAGCAGCAACGAGCAATCAGCCCCAGCATTTT.

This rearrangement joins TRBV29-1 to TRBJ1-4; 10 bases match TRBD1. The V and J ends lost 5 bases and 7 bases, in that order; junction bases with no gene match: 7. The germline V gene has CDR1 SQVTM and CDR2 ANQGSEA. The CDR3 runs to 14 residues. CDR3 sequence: CSVSGTGAGEKLFF. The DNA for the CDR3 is TGCAGCGTTTCAGGGACAGGGGCGGGTGAAAAACTGTTTTTT.

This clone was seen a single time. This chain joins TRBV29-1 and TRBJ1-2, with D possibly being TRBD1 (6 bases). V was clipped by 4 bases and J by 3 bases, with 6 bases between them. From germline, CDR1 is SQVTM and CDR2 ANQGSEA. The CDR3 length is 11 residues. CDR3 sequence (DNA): TGCAGCGTTGGGACAGACTATGGCTACACCTTC. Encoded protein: CSVGTDYGYTF.

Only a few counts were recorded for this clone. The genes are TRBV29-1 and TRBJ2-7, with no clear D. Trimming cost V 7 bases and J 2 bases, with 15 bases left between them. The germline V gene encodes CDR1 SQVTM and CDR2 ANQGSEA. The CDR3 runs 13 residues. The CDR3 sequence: CSANSLVAYEQYF. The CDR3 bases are TGCAGCGCCAACTCACTGGTGGCCTACGAGCAGTACTTC.

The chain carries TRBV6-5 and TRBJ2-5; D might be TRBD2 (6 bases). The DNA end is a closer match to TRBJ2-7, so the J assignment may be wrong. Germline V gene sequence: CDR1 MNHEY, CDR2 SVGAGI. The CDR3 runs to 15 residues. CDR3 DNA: TGTGCCAGCAGTTACTCGAAGGTGGGGGGATACGAGCAGTACTTC. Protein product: CASSYSKVGGYEQYF.

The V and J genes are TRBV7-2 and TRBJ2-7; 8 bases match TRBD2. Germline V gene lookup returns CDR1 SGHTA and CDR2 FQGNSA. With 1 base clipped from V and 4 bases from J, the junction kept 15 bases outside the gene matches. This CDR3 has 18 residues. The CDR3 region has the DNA TGTGCCAGCAGCTTAGTTTACGTTGTAGAGCGGGAGCTATACGAGCAGTACTTC. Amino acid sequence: CASSLVYVVERELYEQYF.

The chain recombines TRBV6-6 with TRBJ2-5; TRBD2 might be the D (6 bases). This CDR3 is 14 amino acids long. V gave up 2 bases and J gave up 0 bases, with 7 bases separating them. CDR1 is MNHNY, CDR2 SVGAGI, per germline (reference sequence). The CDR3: CASSYRTNQETQYF. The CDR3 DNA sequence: TGTGCCAGCAGTTACCGGACTAACCAAGAGACCCAGTACTTC.

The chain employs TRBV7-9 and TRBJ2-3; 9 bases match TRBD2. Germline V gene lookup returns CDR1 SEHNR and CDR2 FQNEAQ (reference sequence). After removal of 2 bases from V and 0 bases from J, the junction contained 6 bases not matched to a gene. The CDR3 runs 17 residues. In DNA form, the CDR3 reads TGTGCCAGCAGCTTATTGGCTAGCGGGGCTAGCACAGATACGCAGTATTTT. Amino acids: CASSLLASGASTDTQYF. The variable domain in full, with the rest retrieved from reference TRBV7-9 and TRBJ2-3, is DTGVSQNPRHKITKRGQNVTFRCDPISEHNRLYWYRQTLGQGPEFLTYFQNEAQLEKSRLLSDRFSAERPKGSFSTLEIQRTEQGDSAMYLCASSLLASGASTDTQYFGPGTRLTVL.